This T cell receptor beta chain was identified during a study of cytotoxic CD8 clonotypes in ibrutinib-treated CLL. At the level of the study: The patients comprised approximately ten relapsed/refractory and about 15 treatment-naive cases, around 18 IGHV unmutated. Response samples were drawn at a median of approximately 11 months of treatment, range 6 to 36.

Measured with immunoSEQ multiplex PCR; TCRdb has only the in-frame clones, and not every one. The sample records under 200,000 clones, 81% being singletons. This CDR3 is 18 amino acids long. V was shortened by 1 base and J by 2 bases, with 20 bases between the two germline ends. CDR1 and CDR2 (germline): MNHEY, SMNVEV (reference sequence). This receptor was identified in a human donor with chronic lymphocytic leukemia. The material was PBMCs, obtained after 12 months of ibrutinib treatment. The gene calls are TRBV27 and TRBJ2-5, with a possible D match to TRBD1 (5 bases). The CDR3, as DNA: TGTGCCAGCAGTTTATGGTCAGGGCAAAAAAGTCTTCAAGAGACCCAGTACTTC. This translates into CASSLWSGQKSLQETQYF.